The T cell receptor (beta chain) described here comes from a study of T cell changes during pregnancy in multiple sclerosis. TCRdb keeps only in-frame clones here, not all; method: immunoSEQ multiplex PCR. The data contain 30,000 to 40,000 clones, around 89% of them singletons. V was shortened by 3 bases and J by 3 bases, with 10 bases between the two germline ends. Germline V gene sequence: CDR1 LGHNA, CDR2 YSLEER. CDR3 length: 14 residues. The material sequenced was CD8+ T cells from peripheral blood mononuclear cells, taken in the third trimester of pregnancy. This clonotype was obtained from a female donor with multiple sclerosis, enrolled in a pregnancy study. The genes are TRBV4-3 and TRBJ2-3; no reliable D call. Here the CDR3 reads CASSQNPLTDTQYF. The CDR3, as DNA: TGCGCCAGCAGCCAGAACCCCCTAACAGATACGCAGTATTTT.